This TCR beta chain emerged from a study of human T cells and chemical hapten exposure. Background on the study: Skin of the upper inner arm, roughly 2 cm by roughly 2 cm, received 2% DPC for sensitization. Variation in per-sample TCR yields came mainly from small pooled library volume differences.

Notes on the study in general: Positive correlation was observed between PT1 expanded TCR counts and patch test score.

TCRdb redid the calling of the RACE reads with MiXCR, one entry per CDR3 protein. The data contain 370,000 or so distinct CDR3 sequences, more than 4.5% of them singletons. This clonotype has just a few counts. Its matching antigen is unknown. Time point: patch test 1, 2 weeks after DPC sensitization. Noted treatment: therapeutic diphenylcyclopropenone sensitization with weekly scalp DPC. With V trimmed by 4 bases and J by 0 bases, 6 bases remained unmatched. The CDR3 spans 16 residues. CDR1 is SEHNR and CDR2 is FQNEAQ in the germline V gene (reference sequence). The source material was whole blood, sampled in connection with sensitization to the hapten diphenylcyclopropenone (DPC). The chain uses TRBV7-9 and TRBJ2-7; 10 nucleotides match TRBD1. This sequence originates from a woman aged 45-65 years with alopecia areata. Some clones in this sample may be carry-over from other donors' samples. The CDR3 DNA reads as TGTGCCAGCAGCTCCCTAGACAGGGGGCTCTCCTACGAGCAGTACTTC. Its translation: CASSSLDRGLSYEQYF.